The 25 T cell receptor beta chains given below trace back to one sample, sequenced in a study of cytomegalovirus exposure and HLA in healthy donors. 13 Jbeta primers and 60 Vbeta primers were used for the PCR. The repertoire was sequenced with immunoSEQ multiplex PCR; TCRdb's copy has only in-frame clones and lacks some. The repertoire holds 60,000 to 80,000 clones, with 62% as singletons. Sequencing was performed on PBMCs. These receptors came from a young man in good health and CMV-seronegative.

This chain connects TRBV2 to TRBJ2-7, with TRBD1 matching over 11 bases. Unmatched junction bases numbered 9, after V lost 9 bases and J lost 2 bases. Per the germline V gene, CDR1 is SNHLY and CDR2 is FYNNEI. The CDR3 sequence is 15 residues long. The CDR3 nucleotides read TGTGCCAGGACAAAACCGGACAGGGGGCCCTACGAGCAGTACTTC. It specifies CARTKPDRGPYEQYF.

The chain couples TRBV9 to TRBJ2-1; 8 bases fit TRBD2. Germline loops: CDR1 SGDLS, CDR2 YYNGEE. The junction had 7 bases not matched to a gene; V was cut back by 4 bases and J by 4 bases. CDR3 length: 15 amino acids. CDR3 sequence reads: CASSPAGGLYNEQFF. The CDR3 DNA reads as TGTGCCAGCAGCCCTGCGGGGGGCCTATACAATGAGCAGTTCTTC.

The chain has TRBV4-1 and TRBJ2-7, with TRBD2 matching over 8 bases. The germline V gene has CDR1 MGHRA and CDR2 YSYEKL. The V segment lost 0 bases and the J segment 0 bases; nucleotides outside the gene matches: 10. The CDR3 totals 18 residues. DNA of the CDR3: TGCGCCAGCAGCCAAGACAGGGCTAGCGGGCTCAGCTCCTACGAGCAGTACTTC. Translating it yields CASSQDRASGLSSYEQYF.

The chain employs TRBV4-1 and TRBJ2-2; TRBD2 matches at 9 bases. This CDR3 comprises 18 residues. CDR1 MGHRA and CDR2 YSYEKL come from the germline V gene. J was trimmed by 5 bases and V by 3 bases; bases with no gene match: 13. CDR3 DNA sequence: TGCGCCAGCAGCCACGGGGGGCGGCTAGCGGGGTTTACCGGGGAGCTGTTTTTT. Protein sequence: CASSHGGRLAGFTGELFF.

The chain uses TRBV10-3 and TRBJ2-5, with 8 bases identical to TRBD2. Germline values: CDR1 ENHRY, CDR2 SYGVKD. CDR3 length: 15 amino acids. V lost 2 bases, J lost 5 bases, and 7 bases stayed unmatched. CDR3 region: CAISEGLAGSETQYF. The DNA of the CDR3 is TGTGCCATCAGTGAGGGACTAGCAGGGTCGGAGACCCAGTACTTC.

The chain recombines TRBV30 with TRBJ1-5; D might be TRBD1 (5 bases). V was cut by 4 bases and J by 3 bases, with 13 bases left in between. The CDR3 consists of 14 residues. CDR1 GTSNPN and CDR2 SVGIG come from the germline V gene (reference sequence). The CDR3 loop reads CAWTPTATNQPQHF. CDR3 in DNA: TGTGCCTGGACCCCGACAGCGACCAATCAGCCCCAGCATTTT. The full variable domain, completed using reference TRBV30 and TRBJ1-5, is SQTIHQWPATLVQPVGSPLSLECTVEGTSNPNLYWYRQAAGRGLQLLFYSVGIGQISSEVPQNLSASRPQDRQFILSSKKLLLSDSGFYLCAWTPTATNQPQHFGDGTRLSIL.

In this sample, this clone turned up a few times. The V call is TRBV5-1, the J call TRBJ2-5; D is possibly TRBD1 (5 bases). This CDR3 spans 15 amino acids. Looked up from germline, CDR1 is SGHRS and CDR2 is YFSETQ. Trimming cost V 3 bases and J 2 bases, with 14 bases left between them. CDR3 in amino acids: CASSYRTSQQETQYF. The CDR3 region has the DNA TGCGCCAGCAGCTATCGGACAAGCCAACAAGAGACCCAGTACTTC.

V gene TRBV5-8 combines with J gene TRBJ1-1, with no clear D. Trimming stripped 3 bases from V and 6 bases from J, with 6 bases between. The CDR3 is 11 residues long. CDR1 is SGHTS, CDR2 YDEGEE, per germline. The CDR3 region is CASSSFSEAFF. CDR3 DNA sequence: TGTGCCAGCAGCTCCTTCTCTGAAGCTTTCTTT.

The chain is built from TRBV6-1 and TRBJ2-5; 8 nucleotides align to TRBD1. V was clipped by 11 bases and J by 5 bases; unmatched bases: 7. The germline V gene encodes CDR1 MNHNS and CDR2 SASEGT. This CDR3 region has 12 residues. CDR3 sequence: CAGGTGRETQYF. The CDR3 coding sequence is TGTGCCGGCGGGACAGGCCGTGAGACCCAGTACTTC.

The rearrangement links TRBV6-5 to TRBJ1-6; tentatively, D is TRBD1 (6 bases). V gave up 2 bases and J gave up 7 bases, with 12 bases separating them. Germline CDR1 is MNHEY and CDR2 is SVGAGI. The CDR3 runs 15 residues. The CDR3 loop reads CASSYTGYFNSPLHF. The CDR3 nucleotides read TGTGCCAGCAGTTACACAGGGTATTTCAATTCACCCCTCCACTTT.

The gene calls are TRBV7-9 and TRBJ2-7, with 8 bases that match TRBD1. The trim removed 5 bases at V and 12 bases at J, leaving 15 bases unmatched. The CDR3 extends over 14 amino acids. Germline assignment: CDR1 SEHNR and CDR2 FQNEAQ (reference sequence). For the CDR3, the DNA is TGTGCCAGCAGCAAGGAGTCCGACAGGGGCGTTATGTACTTC. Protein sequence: CASSKESDRGVMYF.

This CDR3 is CASRQGGYEQYF. DNA of the CDR3: TGTGCCAGCCGACAGGGTGGCTACGAGCAGTACTTC. V gene TRBV2 combines with J gene TRBJ2-7, with 7 nucleotides matching TRBD1. The germline V gene encodes CDR1 SNHLY and CDR2 FYNNEI. CDR3 length: 12 amino acids. V lost 8 bases, J lost 3 bases, and 4 bases stayed unmatched.

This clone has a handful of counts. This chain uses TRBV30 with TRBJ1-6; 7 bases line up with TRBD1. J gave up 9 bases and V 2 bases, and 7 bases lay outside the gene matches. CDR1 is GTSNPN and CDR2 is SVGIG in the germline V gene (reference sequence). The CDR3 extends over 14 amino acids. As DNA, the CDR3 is TGTGCCTGGAGTATGACAGGGAGGAGTTCACCCCTCCACTTT. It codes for CAWSMTGRSSPLHF. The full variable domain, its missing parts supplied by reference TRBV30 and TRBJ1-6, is SQTIHQWPATLVQPVGSPLSLECTVEGTSNPNLYWYRQAAGRGLQLLFYSVGIGQISSEVPQNLSASRPQDRQFILSSKKLLLSDSGFYLCAWSMTGRSSPLHFGNGTRLTVT.

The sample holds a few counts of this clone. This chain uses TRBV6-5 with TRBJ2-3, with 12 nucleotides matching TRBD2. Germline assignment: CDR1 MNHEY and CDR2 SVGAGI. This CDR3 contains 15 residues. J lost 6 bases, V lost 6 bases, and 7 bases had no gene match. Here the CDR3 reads CASRRTSGEADTQYF. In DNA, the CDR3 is TGTGCCAGCAGAAGGACTAGCGGGGAGGCTGATACGCAGTATTTT.

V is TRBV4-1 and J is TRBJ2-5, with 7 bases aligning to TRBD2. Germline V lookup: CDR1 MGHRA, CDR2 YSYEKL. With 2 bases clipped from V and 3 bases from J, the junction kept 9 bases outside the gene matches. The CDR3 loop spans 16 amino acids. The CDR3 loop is CASSQTRAGTKETQYF. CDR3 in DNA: TGCGCCAGCAGCCAAACAAGAGCCGGGACTAAAGAGACCCAGTACTTC.

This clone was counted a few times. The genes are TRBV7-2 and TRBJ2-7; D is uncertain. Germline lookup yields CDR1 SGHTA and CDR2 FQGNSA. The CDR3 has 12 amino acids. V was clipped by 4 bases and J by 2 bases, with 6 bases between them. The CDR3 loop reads CASSSPAYEQYF. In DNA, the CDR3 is TGTGCCAGCAGCTCACCGGCCTACGAGCAGTACTTC.

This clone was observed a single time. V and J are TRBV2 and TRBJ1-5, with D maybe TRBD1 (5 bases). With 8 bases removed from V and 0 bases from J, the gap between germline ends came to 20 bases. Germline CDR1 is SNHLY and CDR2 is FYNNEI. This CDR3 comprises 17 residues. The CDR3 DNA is TGTGCCAGCCAGTGGGGCACAGATACCTATAGCAATCAGCCCCAGCATTTT. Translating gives CASQWGTDTYSNQPQHF.

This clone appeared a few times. The CDR3 region is CSVQGAVDQPQHF. The CDR3 nucleotides read TGCAGCGTACAGGGGGCTGTGGATCAGCCCCAGCATTTT. This chain uses TRBV29-1 with TRBJ1-5, with TRBD1 matching 9 bases. Germline V CDR1 and CDR2: SQVTM, ANQGSEA. The CDR3 spans 13 residues. Germline trimming cut 6 bases from V and 5 bases from J; bases unmatched to any gene: 5.

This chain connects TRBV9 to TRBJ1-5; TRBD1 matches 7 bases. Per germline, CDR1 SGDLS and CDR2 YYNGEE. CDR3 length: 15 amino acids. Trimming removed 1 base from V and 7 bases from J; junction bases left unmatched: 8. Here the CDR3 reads CASSVSDRETQPQHF. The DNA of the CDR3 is TGTGCCAGCAGCGTAAGCGACAGGGAAACACAGCCCCAGCATTTT.

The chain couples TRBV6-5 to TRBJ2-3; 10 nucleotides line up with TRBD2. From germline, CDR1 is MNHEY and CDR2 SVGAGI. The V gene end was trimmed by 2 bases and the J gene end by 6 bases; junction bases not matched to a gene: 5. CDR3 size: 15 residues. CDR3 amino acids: CASSYSGGARDTQYF. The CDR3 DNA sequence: TGTGCCAGCAGTTACAGCGGGGGGGCAAGGGATACGCAGTATTTT.

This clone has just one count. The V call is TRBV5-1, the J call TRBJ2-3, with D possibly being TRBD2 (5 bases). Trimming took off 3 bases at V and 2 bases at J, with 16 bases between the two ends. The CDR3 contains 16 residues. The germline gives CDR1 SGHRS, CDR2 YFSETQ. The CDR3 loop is CASSSASHLATDTQYF. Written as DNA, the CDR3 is TGCGCCAGCAGCTCCGCTAGCCACTTAGCCACAGATACGCAGTATTTT.

This CDR3 reads CSVELRDRATYEQYF. Written as DNA, the CDR3 is TGCAGCGTTGAGTTGCGGGACAGGGCGACCTACGAGCAGTACTTC. The V call is TRBV29-1, the J call TRBJ2-7, with 9 nucleotides matching TRBD1. The CDR3 contains 15 residues. V shed 3 bases, J shed 2 bases, and the junction held 8 bases outside the gene matches. The germline V gene has CDR1 SQVTM and CDR2 ANQGSEA.

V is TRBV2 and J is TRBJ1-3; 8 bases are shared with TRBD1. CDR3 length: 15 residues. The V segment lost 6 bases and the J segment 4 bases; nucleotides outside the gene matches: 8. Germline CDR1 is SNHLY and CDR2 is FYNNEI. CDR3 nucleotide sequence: TGTGCCAGCAGGGACGGGACAGGCGTGGGAAACACCATATATTTT. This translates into CASRDGTGVGNTIYF.

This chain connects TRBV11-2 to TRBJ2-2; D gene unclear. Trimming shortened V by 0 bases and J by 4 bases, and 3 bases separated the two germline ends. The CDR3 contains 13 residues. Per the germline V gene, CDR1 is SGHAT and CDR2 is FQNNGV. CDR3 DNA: TGTGCCAGCAGCTTAGAGGCCACCGGGGAGCTGTTTTTT. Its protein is CASSLEATGELFF.

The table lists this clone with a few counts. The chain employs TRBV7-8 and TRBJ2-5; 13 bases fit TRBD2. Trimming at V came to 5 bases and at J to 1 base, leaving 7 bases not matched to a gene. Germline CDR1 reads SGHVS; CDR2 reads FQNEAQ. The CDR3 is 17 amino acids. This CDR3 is CASSRSGTSGIQETQYF. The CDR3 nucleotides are TGTGCCAGCAGCCGATCCGGGACTAGCGGGATCCAAGAGACCCAGTACTTC. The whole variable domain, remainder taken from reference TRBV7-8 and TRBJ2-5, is GAGVSQSPRYKVAKRGQDVALRCDPISGHVSLFWYQQALGQGPEFLTYFQNEAQLDKSGLPSDRFFAERPEGSVSTLKIQRTQQEDSAVYLCASSRSGTSGIQETQYFGPGTRLLVL.